Presented here are 3 T cell receptor beta chains from one specimen sequenced in a study of spatial heterogeneity in lung cancer. Overall study findings and caveats: The study found that expanded intratumoral alpha and beta TCR counts tracked tumor mutation counts.

TCRdb re-analysed the 5' RACE reads in MiXCR, keeping a single row per CDR3 protein. The top ten hold around a sixth of the sample, which has roughly 7,000 distinct CDR3 sequences, roughly 3.5% seen once. These receptors have no identified antigens. Time point described: sample taken at primary tumor resection. Sample: lung tumor tissue, taken at surgery. These receptors all stem from a male donor with early-stage non-small cell lung cancer.

This clonotype was observed at least ten times. This chain uses TRBV4-1 with TRBJ2-1; no definite D call. There are 14 residues in the CDR3. Trimming shortened V by 0 bases and J by 10 bases, and 13 bases separated the two germline ends. CDR1 is MGHRA and CDR2 is YSYEKL in the germline V gene. This CDR3 is CASSQDFRAEEQFF. DNA for the CDR3: TGCGCCAGCAGCCAAGATTTTAGGGCTGAGGAGCAGTTCTTC.

This clonotype was seen many times. The CDR3 nucleotides read TGCGCCAGCAGCCCGGAGGGCAGGGGAATCGACGAGCAGTACTTC. Protein product: CASSPEGRGIDEQYF. The chain combines TRBV5-1 with TRBJ2-7, with D possibly being TRBD1 or TRBD2 (6 bases each). The CDR3 totals 15 residues. CDR1 and CDR2 from the germline V gene are SGHRS and YFSETQ. The V end was cut by 4 bases, the J end by 5 bases, with 19 bases between. Variable domain in full (rest from reference TRBV5-1 and TRBJ2-7): KAGVTQTPRYLIKTRGQQVTLSCSPISGHRSVSWYQQTPGQGLQFLFEYFSETQRNKGNFPGRFSGRQFSNSRSEMNVSTLELGDSALYLCASSPEGRGIDEQYFGPGTRLTVT.

This clonotype came up many times. The chain is built from TRBV20-1 and TRBJ1-1; D might be TRBD1 (6 bases). Germline V gene lookup returns CDR1 DFQATT and CDR2 SNEGSKA (reference sequence). The CDR3 is made up of 14 amino acids. Trimming removed 0 bases at V and 5 bases at J, with 13 bases between. The CDR3 loop is CSARDRKGVTEAFF. The CDR3 DNA reads as TGCAGTGCTAGAGATCGGAAGGGGGTGACTGAAGCTTTCTTT.